This record concerns one T cell receptor beta chain sequence. Donors each provided 8 to 10 milliliters of peripheral blood. A minimum of 7 million PBMCs was isolated per sample. The germline gives CDR1 KGHSH, CDR2 LQKENI. The CDR3 is made up of 12 amino acids. V was pared by 5 bases and J by 9 bases, with 6 bases of the junction left unmatched. The data are from a study of blood T cells in healthy people across ages. Next came a second PCR, run for about 7 to 12 cycles, which used a sample-barcoded 5' primer along with a J-beta primer mix. Every cDNA molecule carried a tag from a template-switch adaptor bearing 12 random nucleotides. Each CDR3 protein gets one entry after TCRdb re-called the 5' RACE reads with MiXCR. Of about 1.4 million distinct CDR3 sequences listed, roughly 60% are singletons.

Sequencing was done on a sample of blood. The sequence came from a man aged 18 to 29 in good health. V usage is TRBV18 and J usage is TRBJ1-2, with TRBD1 identical over 7 bases. This chain's CDR3 is CASSNPGQRYTF. The CDR3 DNA reads TGTGCCAGCTCAAATCCGGGACAGCGCTACACCTTC.